This T cell receptor beta chain was obtained from a study of T cell changes during pregnancy in multiple sclerosis. TCRdb's copy holds only in-frame clones and misses some; the assay was immunoSEQ multiplex PCR. The profile shows 35,000 to 55,000 clones, 75% to 95% of them singletons. Trimming removed 0 bases at V and 0 bases at J, with 8 bases between. Germline V gives CDR1 LGHNA, CDR2 YNFKEQ. The length of the CDR3 is 15 residues. This specimen consisted of CD4+ T cells from peripheral blood mononuclear cells, obtained before pregnancy. This receptor was identified in a female donor with multiple sclerosis, enrolled in a pregnancy study. The chain employs TRBV4-2 and TRBJ1-2; D is uncertain. The DNA of the CDR3 is TGTGCCAGCAGCCAAGAAGTAACAGCTAACTATGGCTACACCTTC. Its translation: CASSQEVTANYGYTF.